The entry below describes one TCR beta chain. What it recognizes is unknown. The data derive from a study of shared clonotypes between healthy human individuals. Study-level information: The composition of the donors was a couple of women and three men aged 18 to 49.

Germline values: CDR1 SGHRS, CDR2 YFSETQ. The CDR3 consists of 14 residues. The V and J ends lost 3 bases and 5 bases respectively, with 15 bases between them. Repertoires were generated with immunoSEQ multiplex PCR, while TCRdb's copy carries only in-frame clones and drops some. The sample contains millions of clones, 85% to 95% of which appear only once. Study-level results: Since donors were few, the genetic and exposure-history diversity represented was limited. Blood was the sole source, and tissue repertoires probably differ. Naive CD4 clonotype sharing across a few donors was approximately 5%.

This clonotype originated in a man aged 18 to 35 in good health. The specimen was naive CD4+ T cells sorted from blood. Subset specified: CD45RA+ positively selected. This rearrangement joins TRBV5-1 to TRBJ2-7, with no clear D. The CDR3 sequence: CASSSVVRSDEQYF. The CDR3 DNA reads as TGCGCCAGCAGCTCCGTGGTGAGGTCGGACGAGCAGTACTTC.